One and the same sample provided the 9 T cell receptor beta chains below, sequenced in a study of T cell responses to AZD1222 COVID-19 vaccine. Measured with immunoSEQ multiplex PCR; TCRdb has only the in-frame clones, and not every one. The sample lists about 150,000 clones, 88% occurring once. The specimen comprised peripheral blood, sampled on day 0 of AZD1222 vaccination. These receptors were obtained from an adult in good health.

The chain combines TRBV9 with TRBJ2-7; a weak D match, TRBD1 (5 bases). This CDR3 spans 17 amino acids. V was trimmed by 4 bases and J by 0 bases, leaving 20 bases between them. CDR1 is SGDLS and CDR2 is YYNGEE in the germline V gene. CDR3 amino acids: CASSLSGAGTPSYEQYF. The DNA for the CDR3 is TGTGCCAGCAGCTTAAGTGGGGCCGGAACACCCTCCTACGAGCAGTACTTC.

The gene calls are TRBV7-6 and TRBJ2-3; 16 positions agree with TRBD2. From germline, CDR1 is SGHVS and CDR2 FNYEAQ. J was trimmed by 4 bases and V by 4 bases; bases with no gene match: 2. This CDR3 spans 16 amino acids. CDR3 amino acids: CASSSGLAGGPDTQYF. CDR3 DNA sequence: TGTGCCAGCAGCTCGGGACTAGCGGGGGGGCCAGATACGCAGTATTTT.

The gene calls are TRBV7-8 and TRBJ2-1; D is unresolved. The CDR3 extends over 16 amino acids. The germline V gene encodes CDR1 SGHVS and CDR2 FQNEAQ. Trimming stripped 4 bases from V and 10 bases from J, with 23 bases between. Here the CDR3 DNA reads TGTGCCAGCAGCTCTTGGGTTGCGGTCCAGGTCGGGGAGCAGTTCTTC. This translates into CASSSWVAVQVGEQFF.

The rearrangement uses TRBV6-5 and TRBJ1-2; D gene unclear. The CDR3 contains 15 residues. The V gene lost 2 bases and the J gene lost 4 bases, with 14 bases spanning the gap. CDR1 is MNHEY, CDR2 SVGAGI, per germline. The chain's CDR3 is CASSYLTSKGYGYTF. The CDR3, as DNA: TGTGCCAGCAGTTACCTGACAAGCAAGGGCTATGGCTACACCTTC.

The V and J genes are TRBV11-2 and TRBJ2-1; D not certain. The CDR3 runs to 15 residues. Between the trimmed V and J ends, which lost 0 bases and 8 bases, there was a span of 14 bases. Germline V gene sequence: CDR1 SGHAT, CDR2 FQNNGV. The CDR3, as DNA: TGTGCCAGCAGCTTAGAGGCAGGTCCATCATATGAGCAGTTCTTC. Translated: CASSLEAGPSYEQFF.

The chain carries TRBV7-8 and TRBJ2-7; possible D gene TRBD1, 6 bases. This CDR3 contains 14 residues. V lost 5 bases and J lost 2, with 13 bases in between. Germline lookup yields CDR1 SGHVS and CDR2 FQNEAQ. The CDR3 nucleotides are TGTGCCAGCAGCCTGGACAGTTCCGCCTACGAGCAGTACTTC. This codes for CASSLDSSAYEQYF.

The chain carries TRBV29-1 and TRBJ1-5; D gene ambiguous. Per the germline V gene, CDR1 is SQVTM and CDR2 is ANQGSEA. This CDR3 has 13 amino acids. The V end lost 4 bases, the J end lost 4 bases, and 11 bases lay between the germline ends. CDR3 nucleotide sequence: TGCAGCGTTGCCCCCGGAGGGAATCAGCCCCAGCATTTT. Amino acid sequence: CSVAPGGNQPQHF.

The chain has TRBV19 and TRBJ1-1; no reliable D call. Germline CDR1 reads LNHDA; CDR2 reads SQIVND (reference sequence). Trimming pared 8 bases from V and 5 bases from J, leaving 9 bases between. This CDR3 is 11 amino acids long. CDR3 coding DNA: TGTGCCAGTTCCCGTGTAACTGAAGCTTTCTTT. Protein sequence: CASSRVTEAFF.

J is TRBJ1-5 and V is TRBV6-5, with D hard to call. This CDR3 has 14 residues. CDR1 is MNHEY and CDR2 is SVGAGI in the germline V gene. Trimming left V 6 bases short and J 0 bases short, with 9 bases between. CDR3 region: CASRPPGSNQPQHF. DNA of the CDR3: TGTGCCAGCAGACCCCCAGGTAGCAATCAGCCCCAGCATTTT.